The 15 T cell receptor beta chains presented below share a single source sample, sequenced in a study of T-cell reconstitution after alpha-beta-depleted transplantation in children. Unique molecular identifiers were incorporated during preparation of the TCRbeta library. TCRdb itself ran the PCR reads through MiXCR, one entry per CDR3 protein. The table lists roughly 500,000 distinct CDR3 sequences, about 16% of them singletons. Sequenced here: PBMCs from the stem cell graft donor, sampled from the stem cell graft. Receptors were obtained from a human donor who donated a stem cell graft to a child with acute lymphoblastic leukemia.

This sequence joins TRBV27 and TRBJ2-2; a possible D gene is TRBD2 (7 bases). V was shortened by 5 bases and J by 4 bases, with 17 bases between the two germline ends. The CDR3 is 16 amino acids. Germline V gene lookup returns CDR1 MNHEY and CDR2 SMNVEV (reference sequence). CDR3 residues: CASSLRGGVITGELFF. The CDR3 coding sequence is TGTGCCAGCAGTCTCAGGGGAGGGGTGATCACCGGGGAGCTGTTTTTT.

The V and J genes are TRBV9 and TRBJ2-2; the D gene could be TRBD1 or TRBD2 (5 bases each). The CDR3 contains 15 residues. Trimming pared 5 bases from V and 2 bases from J, leaving 13 bases between. Germline V gene data show CDR1 as SGDLS and CDR2 as YYNGEE. This CDR3 is CASRSSGANTGELFF. Here the CDR3 DNA reads TGTGCCAGCAGGTCCTCCGGGGCTAACACCGGGGAGCTGTTTTTT.

This clonotype was seen more than once but under ten times. This chain links TRBV9 with TRBJ1-1; 7 nucleotides match TRBD1. CDR1 and CDR2 (germline): SGDLS, YYNGEE. This CDR3 has 12 residues. J gave up 10 bases and V 2 bases, and 5 bases lay outside the gene matches. The CDR3 region has the DNA TGTGCCAGCAGCGTGGAGGGGGCGCGAGCTTTCTTT. It yields the protein CASSVEGARAFF.

This sequence joins TRBV18 and TRBJ1-3; possible D gene TRBD1, 6 bases. Per the germline V gene, CDR1 is KGHSH and CDR2 is LQKENI. The CDR3 has 16 amino acids. The V gene lost 3 bases and the J gene lost 2 bases, with 14 bases spanning the gap. DNA of the CDR3: TGTGCCAGCTCACCGTCCGTGGGGGCAGCTGGAAACACCATATATTTT. As protein: CASSPSVGAAGNTIYF.

This clonotype has at least ten counts. This chain joins TRBV11-2 and TRBJ2-7, with D perhaps TRBD1 or TRBD2 (5 bases each). Germline V gene lookup returns CDR1 SGHAT and CDR2 FQNNGV. V lost 0 bases to trimming and J lost 3 bases, with 6 bases between them. This CDR3 contains 13 residues. CDR3 amino acids: CASSLEGDYEQYF. The CDR3 DNA follows: TGTGCCAGCAGCTTAGAGGGGGACTACGAGCAGTACTTC.

This clonotype was picked up a small number of times. The chain couples TRBV10-3 to TRBJ2-7; D is uncertain. Germline V CDR1 and CDR2: ENHRY, SYGVKD. V lost 0 bases, J lost 0 bases, and 9 bases lay in between. The CDR3 extends over 15 amino acids. In DNA, the CDR3 is TGTGCCATCAGTGAGTCCCGGAGCAGCTCCTACGAGCAGTACTTC. As protein: CAISESRSSSYEQYF.

V gene TRBV19 combines with J gene TRBJ1-5; perhaps TRBD1 as D (5 bases). V dropped 7 bases and J dropped 7 bases, with 20 bases sitting between them. Germline loops: CDR1 LNHDA, CDR2 SQIVND (reference sequence). The CDR3 totals 15 residues. The CDR3 reads CASTVVGAGNQPQHF. The CDR3 DNA follows: TGTGCCAGTACTGTTGTGGGTGCAGGGAACCAGCCCCAGCATTTT. Full variable domain (missing parts from reference TRBV19 and TRBJ1-5): DGGITQSPKYLFRKEGQNVTLSCEQNLNHDAMYWYRQDPGQGLRLIYYSQIVNDFQKGDIAEGYSVSREKKESFPLTVTSAQKNPTAFYLCASTVVGAGNQPQHFGDGTRLSIL.

This clonotype was detected a few times. The rearrangement links TRBV12-3 or TRBV12-4 to TRBJ2-7, with D perhaps matching TRBD2 (7 bases). Trimming pared 6 bases from V and 1 base from J, leaving 19 bases between. The CDR3 has 16 residues. CDR3 region: CASRGGPGRGSYEQYF. Here the CDR3 DNA reads TGTGCCAGCAGGGGGGGGCCCGGCAGAGGTTCCTACGAGCAGTACTTC.

Concerning this clonotype itself: One junction end disagrees with the germline gene, perhaps due to a read error. The rearrangement links TRBV10-3 to TRBJ1-4; TRBD1 aligns across 8 bases. This CDR3 is built from 14 residues. CDR1 and CDR2 (germline): ENHRY, SYGVKD. The CDR3 DNA reads TGTGCCATCGGTGACAGGGGCATCAATGAAAAACTGTTTTTT. Protein sequence: CAIGDRGINEKLFF.

V is TRBV7-3 and J is TRBJ2-7; unclear D gene. V lost 3 bases, J lost 3 bases, and 9 bases lay in between. Germline V CDR1 and CDR2: SGHTA, FQGTGA. The CDR3 has 13 amino acids. DNA for the CDR3: TGTGCCAGCAGCTTCGCGGAAGACTACGAGCAGTACTTC. It codes for CASSFAEDYEQYF.

This clonotype showed up many times. The chain is built from TRBV5-1 and TRBJ2-1; D remains ambiguous. The CDR3 loop spans 10 amino acids. The germline V gene has CDR1 SGHRS and CDR2 YFSETQ. Trimming left V 3 bases short and J 8 bases short, with 3 bases between. The CDR3 region is CASSSHEQFF. The CDR3 DNA sequence: TGCGCCAGCAGCTCCCATGAGCAGTTCTTC.

In its sample, this clonotype was seen a few times. This sequence joins TRBV4-1 and TRBJ2-1; D is unresolved. Looked up from germline, CDR1 is MGHRA and CDR2 is YSYEKL. The V gene lost 4 bases and the J gene lost 2 bases, with 6 bases spanning the gap. The CDR3 totals 13 residues. The chain's CDR3 is CASSRAAYNEQFF. The CDR3 nucleotides are TGCGCCAGCAGCCGGGCAGCCTACAATGAGCAGTTCTTC.

This clonotype was seen a handful of times. The genes are TRBV12-3 or TRBV12-4 and TRBJ1-3, with 7 bases that match TRBD1. The CDR3 is made up of 16 amino acids. Trimming cost V 4 bases and J 7 bases; bases outside gene matches: 13. CDR3 amino acids: CASSSDRVTGANTIYF. The CDR3 nucleotides read TGTGCCAGCAGTTCAGACAGGGTAACGGGGGCGAACACCATATATTTT.

The rearrangement joins TRBV7-9 to TRBJ1-3; perhaps TRBD1 as D (6 bases). Between the trimmed V and J ends, which lost 1 base and 0 bases, there was a span of 16 bases. The CDR3 has 18 amino acids. The V gene's germline CDR1 is SEHNR and CDR2 FQNEAQ (reference sequence). This chain's CDR3 is CASSLVFDRLASGNTIYF. The DNA for the CDR3 is TGTGCCAGCAGCTTAGTCTTCGACAGGCTTGCCTCTGGAAACACCATATATTTT.

The V call is TRBV25-1, the J call TRBJ2-5; perhaps TRBD1 as D (6 bases). Germline V gene lookup returns CDR1 MGHDK and CDR2 SYGVNS. The V end lost 2 bases, the J end lost 1 base, and 14 bases lay between the germline ends. The CDR3 extends over 16 amino acids. CDR3 DNA: TGTGCCAGCAGTGAACTCAGGGGAAGTATCCAAGAGACCCAGTACTTC. This translates into CASSELRGSIQETQYF.